Shown below are 18 T cell receptor beta chains from a single sample sequenced in a study of T cell repertoires in cytomegalovirus infection. TCRdb re-called the reads with MiXCR, one entry per CDR3 protein. This table holds approximately 550,000 distinct CDR3 sequences, approximately 15% found once. Sample: CD8+ T cells from PBMCs. The source is a human donor in good health (CMV status not recorded). Some clones in this sample may be carry-over from other donors' samples.

V is TRBV19 and J is TRBJ2-7, with 10 nucleotides matching TRBD2. Germline values: CDR1 LNHDA, CDR2 SQIVND (reference sequence). The CDR3 extends over 16 amino acids. Trimming cost V 3 bases and J 4 bases; bases outside gene matches: 9. DNA of the CDR3: TGTGCCAGTAGTATTCGCCTAGCGGGGGTTGAGTACGAGCAGTACTTC. Translated: CASSIRLAGVEYEQYF.

This clonotype was found many times. This sequence joins TRBV10-3 and TRBJ1-2; D call uncertain. Germline V gene sequence: CDR1 ENHRY, CDR2 SYGVKD. This CDR3 is 12 amino acids long. The CDR3 DNA follows: TGTGCGGCAGGATCGCTCGGTGAAGGCTACACCTTC. Its protein is CAAGSLGEGYTF.

V gene TRBV2 combines with J gene TRBJ1-6; D possibly corresponds to TRBD1 (6 bases). The CDR3 extends over 18 amino acids. V was trimmed by 6 bases and J by 0 bases, leaving 18 bases between them. Germline CDR1 and CDR2: SNHLY and FYNNEI. In nucleotides, the CDR3 is TGTGCCAGCAGGATCTTGACTACAGGGATCTCCTATAATTCACCCCTCCACTTT. Its protein product is CASRILTTGISYNSPLHF.

The sample holds many counts of this clonotype. The V gene is TRBV6-5, the J gene TRBJ2-1, with 7 bases identical to TRBD2. The germline CDR1 and CDR2 sequences are MNHEY and SVGAGI. Trimming removed 6 bases from V and 1 base from J; junction bases left unmatched: 6. This CDR3 contains 15 residues. Here the CDR3 reads CASSFLAESYNEQFF. CDR3 sequence (DNA): TGTGCCAGCAGCTTCCTAGCGGAGTCCTACAATGAGCAGTTCTTC.

V usage is TRBV14 and J usage is TRBJ2-1; weak D call: TRBD2 (7 bases). The V gene lost 5 bases and the J gene lost 6 bases, with 14 bases spanning the gap. The germline CDR1 and CDR2 sequences are SGHDN and FVKESK. This CDR3 is built from 14 residues. The CDR3 DNA is TGTGCCAGCAGCGAGTCAGGGGAGGGCAATGAGCAGTTCTTC. It specifies CASSESGEGNEQFF. Looking up the rest from reference TRBV14 and TRBJ2-1 gives the full variable domain: EAGVTQFPSHSVIEKGQTVTLRCDPISGHDNLYWYRRVMGKEIKFLLHFVKESKQDESGMPNNRFLAERTGGTYSTLKVQPAELEDSGVYFCASSESGEGNEQFFGPGTRLTVL.

This clonotype was recorded a few times. The rearrangement uses TRBV4-1 and TRBJ2-7, with 10 bases matching TRBD1. The ends lost 4 bases at V and 3 bases at J; junction bases unmatched: 9. Germline CDR1 and CDR2: MGHRA and YSYEKL. CDR3 length: 16 residues. The DNA of the CDR3 is TGCGCCAGCAGCCCACCCCGGGGACAGGGGAACTACGAGCAGTACTTC. Translated, it gives CASSPPRGQGNYEQYF.

The chain has TRBV15 and TRBJ2-5; 14 positions match TRBD2. The CDR3 covers 16 residues. Germline loops: CDR1 LNHNV, CDR2 YYDKDF (reference sequence). V dropped 3 bases and J dropped 4; count of bases not matched to a gene: 4. The CDR3 coding sequence is TGTGCCACCAGCAGGGGACTAGCGGGAGCTCGAGAGACCCAGTACTTC. Amino acid sequence: CATSRGLAGARETQYF.

Ten or more counts support this clonotype. The V call is TRBV27, the J call TRBJ1-1; the D is unclear. From germline, CDR1 is MNHEY and CDR2 SMNVEV (reference sequence). The CDR3 consists of 14 residues. V shed 4 bases and J shed 6 bases, with 15 bases lying between them. The CDR3 protein is CASSSPPVSPEAFF. Written as DNA, the CDR3 is TGTGCCAGCAGTTCCCCTCCGGTGAGCCCTGAAGCTTTCTTT.

This clonotype was seen repeatedly, ten times or more. The chain links TRBV7-9 to TRBJ2-7; D may be TRBD2 (7 bases). Germline CDR1 SEHNR, CDR2 FQNEAQ (reference sequence). The CDR3 loop spans 14 amino acids. V gave up 5 bases and J gave up 6 bases, with 17 bases separating them. The CDR3 protein is CASSPGGHSGEQYF. CDR3 DNA: TGTGCCAGCAGCCCCGGGGGGCATTCGGGCGAGCAGTACTTC.

The rearrangement links TRBV6-1 to TRBJ2-7; TRBD2 is a possible D gene (7 bases). The CDR3 covers 14 residues. Per the germline V gene, CDR1 is MNHNS and CDR2 is SASEGT. The V and J ends lost 11 bases and 6 bases respectively, with 23 bases between them. CDR3 in DNA: TGTGCCGGAAGCAGGATCGGCCGGGGGGCCGAGCAGTACTTC. This encodes CAGSRIGRGAEQYF.

About this clonotype itself: At one of its ends the junction is not consistent with the germline gene, which may arise from a read error. The genes are TRBV4-2 and TRBJ1-3, with D perhaps matching TRBD1 (5 bases). Germline V gene sequence: CDR1 LGHNA, CDR2 YNFKEQ. This CDR3 has 16 residues. The DNA for the CDR3 is TGTACCAGCAGCGGGGGACTCTACCAGGAAGGAAACACCATATATTTT. Translating it yields CTSSGGLYQEGNTIYF.

This clonotype was seen repeatedly, ten times or more. The rearrangement uses TRBV2 and TRBJ2-1; 7 nucleotides line up with TRBD2. The CDR3 contains 15 residues. CDR1 is SNHLY and CDR2 is FYNNEI in the germline V gene. Germline trimming cut 10 bases from V and 3 bases from J; bases unmatched to any gene: 12. The CDR3 DNA is TGTGCCATCGGGACCGGGACTATGAACTACAATGAGCAGTTCTTC. It encodes CAIGTGTMNYNEQFF.

Details on this clonotype: Being one base from a much bigger clone, this may be a read error. V usage is TRBV7-9 and J usage is TRBJ2-7; D may be TRBD2 (5 bases). Germline V gene sequence: CDR1 SEHNR, CDR2 FQNEAQ (reference sequence). This CDR3 comprises 13 residues. This CDR3 is CASSAVRDHEKYF. The CDR3 DNA sequence: TGTGCCAGCAGCGCAGTCCGGGATCACGAGAAGTACTTC.

Ten or more counts support this clonotype. The chain combines TRBV5-1 with TRBJ2-4, with 11 bases aligning to TRBD1. Germline V gives CDR1 SGHRS, CDR2 YFSETQ. The CDR3 runs 16 residues. Unmatched junction bases numbered 4, after V lost 5 bases and J lost 0 bases. The CDR3, as DNA: TGCGCCAGCAGACCGGACAGGGGGCTAGCCAAAAACATTCAGTACTTC. Its translation is CASRPDRGLAKNIQYF.

The chain recombines TRBV5-6 with TRBJ1-5; D is undetermined. Germline lookup yields CDR1 SGHDT and CDR2 YYEEEE. The CDR3 has 15 residues. V lost 4 bases to trimming and J lost 2 bases, with 13 bases between them. CDR3 in amino acids: CASSPGSLGNQPQHF. The CDR3 bases are TGTGCCAGCAGCCCCGGGAGTCTCGGCAATCAGCCCCAGCATTTT.

This clonotype was counted a few times. J is TRBJ1-2 and V is TRBV6-5, with 8 bases fitting TRBD1. Germline V CDR1 and CDR2: MNHEY, SVGAGI. The CDR3 runs to 16 residues. Trimming at V came to 2 bases and at J to 4 bases, leaving 9 bases not matched to a gene. CDR3: CASSYGTGDHVYGYTF. CDR3 sequence (DNA): TGTGCCAGCAGTTACGGGACAGGCGACCACGTCTATGGCTACACCTTC.

This rearrangement joins TRBV3-1 to TRBJ2-5; 8 nucleotides agree with TRBD2. Trimming took 5 bases from V and 5 from J; bases not matched to a gene: 13. Germline CDR1 is LGHDT and CDR2 is YNNKEL (reference sequence). CDR3 length equals 16 residues. The DNA for the CDR3 is TGTGCCAGCAGCTTACTAGCGGTAGGAGTATGGGAGACCCAGTACTTC. It yields the protein CASSLLAVGVWETQYF.

This clonotype has a count of ten or more. The V call is TRBV7-8, the J call TRBJ2-7; D is undetermined. V shed 10 bases and J shed 1 base, with 29 bases lying between them. The CDR3 extends over 18 amino acids. Germline CDR1 SGHVS, CDR2 FQNEAQ. This CDR3 is CATHALLTQRSESYEQYF. CDR3 in DNA: TGTGCCACCCATGCTCTCCTCACGCAGCGTTCAGAATCCTACGAGCAGTACTTC. The full variable domain, in which reference TRBV7-8 and TRBJ2-7 provide the parts outside the CDR3, is GAGVSQSPRYKVAKRGQDVALRCDPISGHVSLFWYQQALGQGPEFLTYFQNEAQLDKSGLPSDRFFAERPEGSVSTLKIQRTQQEDSAVYLCATHALLTQRSESYEQYFGPGTRLTVT.